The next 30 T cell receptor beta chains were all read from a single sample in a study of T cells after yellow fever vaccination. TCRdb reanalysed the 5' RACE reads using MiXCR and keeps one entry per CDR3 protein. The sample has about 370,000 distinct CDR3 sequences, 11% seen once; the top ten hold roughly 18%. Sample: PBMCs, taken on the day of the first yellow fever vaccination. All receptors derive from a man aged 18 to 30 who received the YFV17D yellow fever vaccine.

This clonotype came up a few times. In DNA, the CDR3 is TGTGCCAGCAGCTTGAGCGGACAGGGGAATCAGCCCCAGCATTTT. It encodes CASSLSGQGNQPQHF. The chain carries TRBV5-4 and TRBJ1-5; 9 nucleotides match TRBD1. Germline lookup yields CDR1 SGHNT and CDR2 YYREEE (reference sequence). The CDR3 has 15 residues. The ends lost 1 base at V and 4 bases at J; junction bases unmatched: 3. Based on the CDR3 plus reference TRBV5-4 and TRBJ1-5, the full variable domain is ETGVTQSPTHLIKTRGQQVTLRCSSQSGHNTVSWYQQALGQGPQFIFQYYREEENGRGNFPPRFSGLQFPNYSSELNVNALELDDSALYLCASSLSGQGNQPQHFGDGTRLSIL.

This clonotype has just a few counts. The CDR3 nucleotides are TGCAGCGTTGCGGTTGGGGACTGGGCTGAAGCTTTCTTT. Amino acid sequence: CSVAVGDWAEAFF. The chain has TRBV29-1 and TRBJ1-1; TRBD1 is a possible D gene (5 bases). This CDR3 region has 13 residues. Germline values: CDR1 SQVTM, CDR2 ANQGSEA. V was cut by 4 bases and J by 6 bases, with 15 bases left in between.

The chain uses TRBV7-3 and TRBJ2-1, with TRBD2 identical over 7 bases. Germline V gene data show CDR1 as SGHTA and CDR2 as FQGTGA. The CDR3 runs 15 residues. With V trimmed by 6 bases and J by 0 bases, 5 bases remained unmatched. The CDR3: CASSLSGDSYNEQFF. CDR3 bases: TGTGCCAGCAGTCTCAGCGGGGACTCCTACAATGAGCAGTTCTTC.

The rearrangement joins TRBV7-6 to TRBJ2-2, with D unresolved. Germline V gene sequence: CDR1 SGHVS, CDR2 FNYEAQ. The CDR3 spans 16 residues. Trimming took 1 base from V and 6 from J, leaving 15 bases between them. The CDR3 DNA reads TGTGCCAGCAGCTTAGACCCAGATGGGTCGGCCGGGGAGCTGTTTTTT. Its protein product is CASSLDPDGSAGELFF.

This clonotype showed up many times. The CDR3 loop reads CASGGQETQYF. In DNA, the CDR3 is TGTGCCAGCGGGGGCCAAGAGACCCAGTACTTC. The V and J genes are TRBV6-1 and TRBJ2-5; D possibly uses TRBD1 or TRBD2 (5 bases each). The CDR3 consists of 11 residues. Germline CDR1 MNHNS, CDR2 SASEGT. Trimming pared 8 bases from V and 1 base from J, leaving 5 bases between.

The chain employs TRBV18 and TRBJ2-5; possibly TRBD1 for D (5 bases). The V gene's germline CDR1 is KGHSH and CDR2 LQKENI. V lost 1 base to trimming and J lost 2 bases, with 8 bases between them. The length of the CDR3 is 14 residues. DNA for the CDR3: TGTGCCAGCTCACCACAGGGGCATCAAGAGACCCAGTACTTC. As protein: CASSPQGHQETQYF.

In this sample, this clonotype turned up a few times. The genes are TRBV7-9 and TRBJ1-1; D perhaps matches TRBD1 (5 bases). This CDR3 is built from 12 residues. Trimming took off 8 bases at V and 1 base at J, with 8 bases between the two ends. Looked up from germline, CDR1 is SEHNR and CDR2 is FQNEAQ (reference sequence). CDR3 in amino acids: CASGDRNTEAFF. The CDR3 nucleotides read TGTGCCAGCGGTGACAGGAACACTGAAGCTTTCTTT.

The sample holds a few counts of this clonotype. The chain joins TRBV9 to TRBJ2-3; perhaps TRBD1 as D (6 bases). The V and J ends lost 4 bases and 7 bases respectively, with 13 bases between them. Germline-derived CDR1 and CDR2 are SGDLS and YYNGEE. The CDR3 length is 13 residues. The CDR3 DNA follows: TGTGCCAGCAGCCCACCGAGGGGGTATACGCAGTATTTT. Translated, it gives CASSPPRGYTQYF.

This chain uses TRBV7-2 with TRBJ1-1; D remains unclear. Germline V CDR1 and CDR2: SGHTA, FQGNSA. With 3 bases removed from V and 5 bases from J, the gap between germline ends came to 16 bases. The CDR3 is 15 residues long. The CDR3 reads CASSFGTPLGTEAFF. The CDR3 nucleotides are TGTGCCAGCAGCTTTGGCACGCCTCTGGGGACTGAAGCTTTCTTT. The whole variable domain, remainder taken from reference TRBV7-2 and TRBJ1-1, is GAGVSQSPSNKVTEKGKDVELRCDPISGHTALYWYRQSLGQGLEFLIYFQGNSAPDKSGLPSDRFSAERTGGSVSTLTIQRTQQEDSAVYLCASSFGTPLGTEAFFGQGTRLTVV.

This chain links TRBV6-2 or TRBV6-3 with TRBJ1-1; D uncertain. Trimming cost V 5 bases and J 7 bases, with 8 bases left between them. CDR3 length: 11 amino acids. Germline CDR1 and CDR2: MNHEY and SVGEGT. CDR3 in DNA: TGTGCCAGCAGTCCGGGATTTGAAGCTTTCTTT. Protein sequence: CASSPGFEAFF.

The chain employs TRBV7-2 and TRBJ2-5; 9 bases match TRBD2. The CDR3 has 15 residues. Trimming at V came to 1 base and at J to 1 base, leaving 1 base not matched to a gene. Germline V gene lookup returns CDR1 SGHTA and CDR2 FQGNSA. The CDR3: CASSLGGGVQETQYF. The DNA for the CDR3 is TGTGCCAGCAGCTTAGGCGGGGGGGTCCAAGAGACCCAGTACTTC.

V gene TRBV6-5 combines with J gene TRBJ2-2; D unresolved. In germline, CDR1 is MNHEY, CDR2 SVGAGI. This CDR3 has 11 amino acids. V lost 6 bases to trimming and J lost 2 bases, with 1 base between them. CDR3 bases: TGTGCCAGCAGAAACACCGGGGAGCTGTTTTTT. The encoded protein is CASRNTGELFF.

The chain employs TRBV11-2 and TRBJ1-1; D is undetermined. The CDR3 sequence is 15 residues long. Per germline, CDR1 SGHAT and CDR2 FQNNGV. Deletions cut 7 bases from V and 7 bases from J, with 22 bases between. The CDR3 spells CASNPRGSRGFEAFF. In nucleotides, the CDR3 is TGTGCCAGCAACCCACGAGGGTCCCGAGGTTTTGAAGCTTTCTTT.

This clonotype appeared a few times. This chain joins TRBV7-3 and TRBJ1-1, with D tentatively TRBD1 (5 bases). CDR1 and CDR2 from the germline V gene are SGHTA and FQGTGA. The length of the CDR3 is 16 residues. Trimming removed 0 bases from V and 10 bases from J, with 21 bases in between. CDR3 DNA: TGTGCCAGCAGCTTAACGGGGGGAGGGGCCCCCGGGACAGCTTTCTTT. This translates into CASSLTGGGAPGTAFF.

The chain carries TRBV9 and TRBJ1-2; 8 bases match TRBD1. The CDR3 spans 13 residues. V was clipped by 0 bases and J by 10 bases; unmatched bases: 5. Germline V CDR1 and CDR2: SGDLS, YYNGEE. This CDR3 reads CASSVDRQGLYTF. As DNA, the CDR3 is TGTGCCAGCAGCGTAGACCGACAGGGGCTCTACACCTTC.

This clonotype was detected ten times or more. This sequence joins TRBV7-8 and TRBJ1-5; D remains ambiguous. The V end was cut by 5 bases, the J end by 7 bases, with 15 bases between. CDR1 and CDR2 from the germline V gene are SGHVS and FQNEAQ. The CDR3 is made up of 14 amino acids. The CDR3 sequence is CASSPFPIAQPQHF. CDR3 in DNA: TGTGCCAGCAGCCCGTTCCCTATCGCACAGCCCCAGCATTTT.

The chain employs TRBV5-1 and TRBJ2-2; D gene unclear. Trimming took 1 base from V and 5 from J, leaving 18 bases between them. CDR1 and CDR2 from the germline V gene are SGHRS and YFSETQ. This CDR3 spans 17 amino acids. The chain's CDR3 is CASSLSPDGRTTGELFF. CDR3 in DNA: TGCGCCAGCAGCTTGTCTCCCGATGGACGAACAACCGGGGAGCTGTTTTTT.

CDR3 coding DNA: TGCGCCAGCAGCCAAAAGGACAGGGAGAAACCGTTCTTC. Translating it yields CASSQKDREKPFF. The V gene is TRBV4-3, the J gene TRBJ2-1, with 8 bases fitting TRBD1. Germline CDR1 is LGHNA and CDR2 is YSLEER. V shed 2 bases, J shed 15 bases, and the junction held 9 bases outside the gene matches. The CDR3 is 13 residues long.

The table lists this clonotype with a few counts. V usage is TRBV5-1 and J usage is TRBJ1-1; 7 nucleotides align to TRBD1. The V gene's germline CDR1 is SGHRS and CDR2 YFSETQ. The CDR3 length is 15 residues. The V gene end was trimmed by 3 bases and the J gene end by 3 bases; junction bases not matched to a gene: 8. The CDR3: CASSSGDSLDTEAFF. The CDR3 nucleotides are TGCGCCAGCAGCTCCGGGGACAGCCTGGACACTGAAGCTTTCTTT.

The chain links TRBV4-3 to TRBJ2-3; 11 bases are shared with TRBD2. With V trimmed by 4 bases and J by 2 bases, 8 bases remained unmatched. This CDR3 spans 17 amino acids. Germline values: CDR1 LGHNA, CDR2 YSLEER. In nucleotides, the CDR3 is TGCGCCAGCAGCCCAGATCCGACTAGCGGGAACACAGATACGCAGTATTTT. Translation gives CASSPDPTSGNTDTQYF.

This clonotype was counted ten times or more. The CDR3 here is CASSPSVAGNNQPQHF. The DNA for the CDR3 is TGTGCCAGCTCCCCCTCCGTCGCCGGTAACAATCAGCCCCAGCATTTT. The rearrangement uses TRBV18 and TRBJ1-5; no definite D call. V was pared by 6 bases and J by 3 bases, with 18 bases between. Per germline, CDR1 KGHSH and CDR2 LQKENI. The CDR3 has 16 amino acids.

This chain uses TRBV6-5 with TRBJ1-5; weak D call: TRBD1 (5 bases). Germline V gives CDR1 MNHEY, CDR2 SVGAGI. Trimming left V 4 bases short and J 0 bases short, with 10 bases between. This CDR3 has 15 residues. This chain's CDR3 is CASSFTGNSNQPQHF. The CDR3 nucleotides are TGTGCCAGCAGTTTCACAGGAAATAGCAATCAGCCCCAGCATTTT.

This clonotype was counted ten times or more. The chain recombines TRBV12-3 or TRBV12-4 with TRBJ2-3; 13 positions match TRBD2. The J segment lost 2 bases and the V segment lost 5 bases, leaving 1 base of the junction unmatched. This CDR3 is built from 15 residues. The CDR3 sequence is CASSGLAGVTDTQYF. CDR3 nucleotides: TGTGCCAGCAGTGGACTAGCGGGGGTCACAGATACGCAGTATTTT.

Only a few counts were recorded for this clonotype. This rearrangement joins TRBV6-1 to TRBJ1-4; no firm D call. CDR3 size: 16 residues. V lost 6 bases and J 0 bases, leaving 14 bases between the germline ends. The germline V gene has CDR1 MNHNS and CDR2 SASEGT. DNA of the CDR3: TGTGCCAGCAGGGAATGGGCGGCTGCAACTAATGAAAAACTGTTTTTT. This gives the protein CASREWAAATNEKLFF.

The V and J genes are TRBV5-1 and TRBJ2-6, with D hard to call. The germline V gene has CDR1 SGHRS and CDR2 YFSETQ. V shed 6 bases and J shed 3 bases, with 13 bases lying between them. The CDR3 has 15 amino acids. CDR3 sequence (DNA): TGCGCCAGCACCCAGACCGTTGGTGGGGCCAACGTCCTGACTTTC. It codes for CASTQTVGGANVLTF.

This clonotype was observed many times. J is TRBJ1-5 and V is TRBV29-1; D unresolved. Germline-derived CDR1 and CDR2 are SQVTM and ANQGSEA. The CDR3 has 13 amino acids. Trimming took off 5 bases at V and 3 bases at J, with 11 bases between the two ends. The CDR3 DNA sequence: TGCAGCGTTTCTGCTGGGGACAATCAGCCCCAGCATTTT. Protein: CSVSAGDNQPQHF. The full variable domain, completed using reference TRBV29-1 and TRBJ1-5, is SAVISQKPSRDICQRGTSLTIQCQVDSQVTMMFWYRQQPGQSLTLIATANQGSEATYESGFVIDKFPISRPNLTFSTLTVSNMSPEDSSIYLCSVSAGDNQPQHFGDGTRLSIL.

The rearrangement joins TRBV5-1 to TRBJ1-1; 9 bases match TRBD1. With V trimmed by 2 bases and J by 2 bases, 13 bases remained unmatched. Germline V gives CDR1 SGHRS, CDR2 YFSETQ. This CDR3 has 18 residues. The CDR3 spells CASSFDFRDRELNTEAFF. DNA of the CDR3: TGCGCCAGCAGCTTTGACTTCCGGGACAGGGAACTTAACACTGAAGCTTTCTTT.

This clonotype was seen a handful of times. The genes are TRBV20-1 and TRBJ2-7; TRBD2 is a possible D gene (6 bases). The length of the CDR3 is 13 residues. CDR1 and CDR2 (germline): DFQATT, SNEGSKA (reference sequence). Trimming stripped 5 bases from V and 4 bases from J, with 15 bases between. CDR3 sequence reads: CSAQGWGTYEQYF. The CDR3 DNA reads TGCAGTGCTCAGGGATGGGGGACTTACGAGCAGTACTTC.

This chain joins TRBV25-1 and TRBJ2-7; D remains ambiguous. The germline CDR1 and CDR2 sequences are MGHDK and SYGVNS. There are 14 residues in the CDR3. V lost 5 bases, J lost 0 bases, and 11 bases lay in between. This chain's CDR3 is CASSRVSSSYEQYF. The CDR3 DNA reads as TGTGCCAGCAGTAGGGTGTCCAGCTCCTACGAGCAGTACTTC.

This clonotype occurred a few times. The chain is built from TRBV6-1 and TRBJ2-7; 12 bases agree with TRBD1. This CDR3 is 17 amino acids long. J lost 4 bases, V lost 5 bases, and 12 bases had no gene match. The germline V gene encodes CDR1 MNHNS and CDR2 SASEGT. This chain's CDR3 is CASSTSSPGQGAYEQYF. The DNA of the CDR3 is TGTGCCAGCAGTACATCCTCCCCGGGACAGGGGGCTTACGAGCAGTACTTC.